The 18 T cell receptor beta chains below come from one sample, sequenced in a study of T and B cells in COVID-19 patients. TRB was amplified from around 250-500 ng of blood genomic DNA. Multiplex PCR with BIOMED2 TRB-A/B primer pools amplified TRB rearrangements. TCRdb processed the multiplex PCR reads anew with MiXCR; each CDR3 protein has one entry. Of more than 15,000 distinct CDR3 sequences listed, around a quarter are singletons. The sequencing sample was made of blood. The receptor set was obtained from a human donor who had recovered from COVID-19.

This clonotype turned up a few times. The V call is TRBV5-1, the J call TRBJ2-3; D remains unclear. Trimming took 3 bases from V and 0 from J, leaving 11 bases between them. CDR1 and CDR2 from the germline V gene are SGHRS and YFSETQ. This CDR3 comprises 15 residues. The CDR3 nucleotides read TGCGCCAGCAGCTCGGACGGATCTAGCACAGATACGCAGTATTTT. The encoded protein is CASSSDGSSTDTQYF.

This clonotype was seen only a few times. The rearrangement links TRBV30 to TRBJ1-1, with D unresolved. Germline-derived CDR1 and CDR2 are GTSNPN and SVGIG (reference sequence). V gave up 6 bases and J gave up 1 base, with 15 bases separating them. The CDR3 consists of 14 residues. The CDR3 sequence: CACHSGPSNTEAFF. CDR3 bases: TGTGCCTGCCACTCGGGTCCCTCGAACACTGAAGCTTTCTTT.

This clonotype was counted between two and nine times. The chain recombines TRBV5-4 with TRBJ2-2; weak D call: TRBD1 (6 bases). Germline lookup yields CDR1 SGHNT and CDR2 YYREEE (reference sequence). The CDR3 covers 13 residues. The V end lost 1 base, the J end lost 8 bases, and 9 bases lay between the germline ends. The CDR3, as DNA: TGTGCCAGCAGCTTGCAGGGGCGGGGGGAGCTGTTTTTT. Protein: CASSLQGRGELFF.

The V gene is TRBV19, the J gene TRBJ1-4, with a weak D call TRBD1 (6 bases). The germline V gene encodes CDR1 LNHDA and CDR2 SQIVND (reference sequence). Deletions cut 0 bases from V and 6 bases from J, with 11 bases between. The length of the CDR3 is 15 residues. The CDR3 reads CASSIDRGRDEKLFF. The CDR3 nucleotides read TGTGCCAGTAGTATAGACAGGGGTAGGGATGAAAAACTGTTTTTT.

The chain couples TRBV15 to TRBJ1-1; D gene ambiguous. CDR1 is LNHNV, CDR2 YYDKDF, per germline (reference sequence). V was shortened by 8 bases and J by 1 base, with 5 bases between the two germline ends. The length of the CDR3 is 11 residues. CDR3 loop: CATDKNTEAFF. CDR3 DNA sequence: TGTGCCACCGATAAGAACACTGAAGCTTTCTTT.

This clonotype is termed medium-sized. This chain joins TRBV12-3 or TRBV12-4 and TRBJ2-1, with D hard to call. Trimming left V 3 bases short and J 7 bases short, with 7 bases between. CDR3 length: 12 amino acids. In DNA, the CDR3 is TGTGCCAGCAGTTTGGCGGCGAATGAGCAGTTCTTC. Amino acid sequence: CASSLAANEQFF.

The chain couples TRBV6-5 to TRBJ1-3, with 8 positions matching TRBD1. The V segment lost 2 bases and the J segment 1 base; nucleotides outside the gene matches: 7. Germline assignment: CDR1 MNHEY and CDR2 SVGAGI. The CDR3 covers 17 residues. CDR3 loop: CASSYTRTGFSGNTIYF. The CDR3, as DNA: TGTGCCAGCAGTTACACCAGGACAGGGTTTTCTGGAAACACCATATATTTT.

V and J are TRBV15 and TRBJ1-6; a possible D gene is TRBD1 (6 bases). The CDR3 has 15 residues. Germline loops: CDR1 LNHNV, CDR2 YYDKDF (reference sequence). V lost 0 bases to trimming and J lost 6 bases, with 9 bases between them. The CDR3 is CATSRDTGPNSPLHF. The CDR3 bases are TGTGCCACCAGCAGAGATACAGGGCCTAATTCACCCCTCCACTTT. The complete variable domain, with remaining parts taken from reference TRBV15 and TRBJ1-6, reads DAMVIQNPRYQVTQFGKPVTLSCSQTLNHNVMYWYQQKSSQAPKLLFHYYDKDFNNEADTPDNFQSRRPNTSFCFLDIRSPGLGDTAMYLCATSRDTGPNSPLHFGNGTRLTVT.

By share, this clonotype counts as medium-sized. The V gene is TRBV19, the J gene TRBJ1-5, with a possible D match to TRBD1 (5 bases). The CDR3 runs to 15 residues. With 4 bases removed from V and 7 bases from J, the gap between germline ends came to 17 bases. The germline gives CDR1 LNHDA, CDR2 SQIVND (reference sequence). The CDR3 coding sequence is TGTGCCAGTAGTACCCCCCGCCAGGGAGTGCAGCCCCAGCATTTT. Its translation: CASSTPRQGVQPQHF.

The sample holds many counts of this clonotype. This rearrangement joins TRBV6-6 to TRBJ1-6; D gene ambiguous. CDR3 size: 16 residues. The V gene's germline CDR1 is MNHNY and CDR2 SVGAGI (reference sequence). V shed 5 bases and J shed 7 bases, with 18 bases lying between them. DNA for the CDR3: TGTGCCAGCAGTGCGCGGGCAAGTCTCGGCAATTCACCCCTCCACTTT. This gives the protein CASSARASLGNSPLHF.

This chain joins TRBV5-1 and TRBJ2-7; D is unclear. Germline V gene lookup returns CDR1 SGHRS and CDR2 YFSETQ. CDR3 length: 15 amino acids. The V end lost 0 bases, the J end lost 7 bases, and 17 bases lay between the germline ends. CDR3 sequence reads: CASSLGQDQSSEQYF. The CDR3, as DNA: TGCGCCAGCAGCTTGGGGCAGGACCAATCCTCGGAGCAGTACTTC.

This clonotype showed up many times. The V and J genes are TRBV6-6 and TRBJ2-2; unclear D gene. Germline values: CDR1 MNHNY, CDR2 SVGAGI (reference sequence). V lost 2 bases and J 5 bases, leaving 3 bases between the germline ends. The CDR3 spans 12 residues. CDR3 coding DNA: TGTGCCAGCAGTTACGGGACCGGGGAGCTGTTTTTT. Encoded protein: CASSYGTGELFF.

CDR3 protein: CASSLERRNQPQHF. The CDR3 DNA reads as TGTGCCAGCAGCTTAGAAAGGAGAAATCAGCCCCAGCATTTT. The chain combines TRBV7-2 with TRBJ1-5; no clear D. The ends were cut back, 1 base at V and 4 bases at J, with 8 bases in the middle. The CDR3 runs 14 residues. The germline gives CDR1 SGHTA, CDR2 FQGNSA.

This CDR3 is CASSFWTGPGELFF. The CDR3 DNA reads as TGTGCCAGCAGTTTCTGGACAGGGCCCGGGGAGCTGTTTTTT. The chain joins TRBV27 to TRBJ2-2; the match to TRBD1 covers 8 bases. V was pared by 3 bases and J by 6 bases, with 3 bases of the junction left unmatched. Germline CDR1 reads MNHEY; CDR2 reads SMNVEV (reference sequence). CDR3 size: 14 residues.

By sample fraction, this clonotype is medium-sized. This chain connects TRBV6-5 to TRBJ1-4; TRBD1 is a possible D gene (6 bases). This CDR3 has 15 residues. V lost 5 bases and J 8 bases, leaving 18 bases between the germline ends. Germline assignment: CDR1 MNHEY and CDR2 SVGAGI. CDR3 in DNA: TGTGCCAGCAGTGGAGGGGGGGTAGGTGGAGAAAAACTGTTTTTT. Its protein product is CASSGGGVGGEKLFF.

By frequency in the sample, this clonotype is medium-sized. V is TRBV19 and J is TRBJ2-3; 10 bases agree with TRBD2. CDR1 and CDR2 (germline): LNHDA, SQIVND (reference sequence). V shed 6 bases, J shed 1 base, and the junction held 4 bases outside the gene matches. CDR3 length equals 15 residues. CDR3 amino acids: CASSLTSGGTDTQYF. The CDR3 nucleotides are TGTGCCAGTAGCCTTACTAGCGGGGGCACAGATACGCAGTATTTT. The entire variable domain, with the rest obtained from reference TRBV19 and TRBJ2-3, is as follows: DGGITQSPKYLFRKEGQNVTLSCEQNLNHDAMYWYRQDPGQGLRLIYYSQIVNDFQKGDIAEGYSVSREKKESFPLTVTSAQKNPTAFYLCASSLTSGGTDTQYFGPGTRLTVL.

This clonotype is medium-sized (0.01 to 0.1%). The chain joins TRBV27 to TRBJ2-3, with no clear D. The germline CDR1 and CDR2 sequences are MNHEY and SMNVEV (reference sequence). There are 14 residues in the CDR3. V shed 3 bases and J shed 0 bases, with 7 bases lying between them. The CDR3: CASSFTLSTDTQYF. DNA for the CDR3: TGTGCCAGCAGTTTCACCCTTAGCACAGATACGCAGTATTTT.

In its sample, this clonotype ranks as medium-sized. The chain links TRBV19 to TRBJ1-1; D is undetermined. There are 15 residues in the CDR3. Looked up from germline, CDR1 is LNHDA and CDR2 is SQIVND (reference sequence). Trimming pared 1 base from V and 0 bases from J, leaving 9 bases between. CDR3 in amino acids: CASSIGALVNTEAFF. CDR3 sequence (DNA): TGTGCCAGTAGTATAGGGGCTTTGGTGAACACTGAAGCTTTCTTT.